These 9 T cell receptor beta chains were all obtained from the same sample, sequenced in a study of blood T cell repertoires in COVID-19. TCRdb keeps only in-frame clones here, not all; method: immunoSEQ multiplex PCR. The sample holds a few hundred thousand clones; approximately 90% are singletons and the top ten take approximately 1.8%. Material: PBMCs or T cells enriched from blood (not recorded which). All receptors derive from a woman in her 40s who had recovered from COVID-19.

This chain connects TRBV7-9 to TRBJ1-4; D unresolved. This CDR3 is built from 15 residues. Trimming removed 4 bases from V and 7 bases from J, with 16 bases in between. CDR1 is SEHNR and CDR2 is FQNEAQ in the germline V gene (reference sequence). The CDR3 sequence: CASSSPGGRSEKLFF. In nucleotides, the CDR3 is TGTGCCAGCAGCTCCCCGGGAGGCCGAAGTGAAAAACTGTTTTTT.

V is TRBV5-5 and J is TRBJ2-1, with TRBD1 matching over 9 bases. The trim removed 5 bases at V and 6 bases at J, leaving 9 bases unmatched. Germline lookup yields CDR1 SGHKS and CDR2 YYEKEE (reference sequence). This CDR3 contains 15 residues. The CDR3 sequence: CASSSAGTGINEQFF. CDR3 coding DNA: TGTGCCAGCAGTTCGGCCGGGACAGGGATCAATGAGCAGTTCTTC.

The table lists this clone with many counts. The chain uses TRBV18 and TRBJ2-7; 7 nucleotides match TRBD1. V shed 3 bases and J 3 bases; nucleotides not matched to a gene: 8. The germline gives CDR1 KGHSH, CDR2 LQKENI. The CDR3 sequence is 15 residues long. The CDR3, as DNA: TGTGCCAGCTCACCGGGACGGACAGGACTCTACGAGCAGTACTTC. It codes for CASSPGRTGLYEQYF.

This rearrangement joins TRBV3-1 (or the pseudogene TRBV3-2) to TRBJ1-2, with D possibly being TRBD1 (5 bases). CDR3 size: 16 residues. Germline-derived CDR1 and CDR2 are LGHDT and YNNKEL (reference sequence). The V end was cut by 1 base, the J end by 5 bases, with 17 bases between. As DNA, the CDR3 is TGTGCCAGCAGCCAAGTAGGGGCAGGTAGGGGATATGGCTACACCTTC. Encoded protein: CASSQVGAGRGYGYTF.

The chain couples TRBV7-2 to TRBJ1-1; D unresolved. Germline V gives CDR1 SGHTA, CDR2 FQGNSA. V lost 1 base, J lost 0 bases, and 12 bases lay in between. The CDR3 extends over 16 amino acids. DNA for the CDR3: TGTGCCAGCAGCTTAGGCACAGTTCATATGAACACTGAAGCTTTCTTT. Protein: CASSLGTVHMNTEAFF.

The chain is built from TRBV29-1 and TRBJ1-2, with 8 bases fitting TRBD1. Germline V gene data show CDR1 as SQVTM and CDR2 as ANQGSEA. The CDR3 extends over 17 amino acids. Losses at the gene ends were 4 bases for V and 8 bases for J; bases not matched to a gene: 21. The CDR3 here is CSVGVLGRGPILGGYTF. As DNA, the CDR3 is TGCAGCGTTGGGGTACTGGGCAGGGGGCCCATTTTGGGAGGCTACACCTTC.

The genes are TRBV18 and TRBJ1-2, with TRBD1 as a possible D gene (6 bases). The CDR3 length is 15 residues. The V gene's germline CDR1 is KGHSH and CDR2 LQKENI. V gave up 0 bases and J gave up 6 bases, with 14 bases separating them. The CDR3 here is CASSPPAGARDGYTF. For the CDR3, the DNA is TGTGCCAGCTCACCACCCGCGGGGGCTAGGGATGGCTACACCTTC.

V and J are TRBV24-1 and TRBJ2-3; tentative D call: TRBD2 (6 bases). V was clipped by 4 bases and J by 1 base, with 14 bases between them. Germline CDR1 and CDR2: KGHDR and SFDVKD. This CDR3 is built from 16 residues. The CDR3 DNA follows: TGTGCCACCAGTGAGGGGTCAGGCGGGGGCACAGATACGCAGTATTTT. Its protein is CATSEGSGGGTDTQYF.

V is TRBV27 and J is TRBJ1-1, with unresolved D. Trimming took off 6 bases at V and 0 bases at J, with 11 bases between the two ends. CDR3 length equals 14 residues. Looked up from germline, CDR1 is MNHEY and CDR2 is SMNVEV (reference sequence). The chain's CDR3 is CASRTAGLNTEAFF. DNA of the CDR3: TGTGCCAGCAGAACTGCGGGTTTGAACACTGAAGCTTTCTTT.